This T cell receptor (beta chain) was sequenced for a study of identical twins. Notes on the study in general: Findings depended on cross-sectional statistics rather than tracking the same donors.

Unique molecular identifiers were present on the cDNA, and a universal primer site came from template switching. One entry per CDR3 protein, called by TCRdb with MiXCR from the 5' RACE reads. The table has 1,800,000 or so distinct CDR3 sequences, 32% seen once. Only a few counts were recorded for this clonotype. Its antigen is as yet unknown. Germline trimming cut 4 bases from V and 3 bases from J; bases unmatched to any gene: 7. The CDR3 has 14 residues. The V gene's germline CDR1 is SGHRS and CDR2 YFSETQ. Among all donors, each was a healthy Caucasian. The specimen sequenced was cord blood. The source of this sequence is a newborn girl in good health. J is TRBJ2-7 and V is TRBV5-1; 7 nucleotides match TRBD1. DNA for the CDR3: TGCGCCAGCAGCCCCGAATCAGGGGGCTACGAGCAGTACTTC. Its translation: CASSPESGGYEQYF. The full variable domain, completed using reference TRBV5-1 and TRBJ2-7, is KAGVTQTPRYLIKTRGQQVTLSCSPISGHRSVSWYQQTPGQGLQFLFEYFSETQRNKGNFPGRFSGRQFSNSRSEMNVSTLELGDSALYLCASSPESGGYEQYFGPGTRLTVT.